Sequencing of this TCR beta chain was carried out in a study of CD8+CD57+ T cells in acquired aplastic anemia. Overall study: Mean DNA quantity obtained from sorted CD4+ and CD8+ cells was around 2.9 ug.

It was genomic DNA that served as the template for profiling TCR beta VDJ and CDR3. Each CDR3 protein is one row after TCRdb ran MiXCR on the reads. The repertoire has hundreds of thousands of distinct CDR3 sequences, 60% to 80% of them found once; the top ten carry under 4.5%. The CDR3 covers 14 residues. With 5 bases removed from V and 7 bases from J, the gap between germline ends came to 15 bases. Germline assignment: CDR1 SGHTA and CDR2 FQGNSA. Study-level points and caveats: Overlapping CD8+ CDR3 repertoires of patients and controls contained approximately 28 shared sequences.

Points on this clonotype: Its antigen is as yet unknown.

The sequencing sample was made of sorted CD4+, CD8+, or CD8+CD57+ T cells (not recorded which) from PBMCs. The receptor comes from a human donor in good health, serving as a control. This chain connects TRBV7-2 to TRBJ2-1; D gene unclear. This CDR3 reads CTSSPSWVRNEQFF. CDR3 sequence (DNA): TGTACCAGCAGCCCCTCGTGGGTCAGAAATGAGCAGTTCTTC. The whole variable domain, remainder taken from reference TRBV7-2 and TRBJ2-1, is GAGVSQSPSNKVTEKGKDVELRCDPISGHTALYWYRQSLGQGLEFLIYFQGNSAPDKSGLPSDRFSAERTGGSVSTLTIQRTQQEDSAVYLCTSSPSWVRNEQFFGPGTRLTVL.